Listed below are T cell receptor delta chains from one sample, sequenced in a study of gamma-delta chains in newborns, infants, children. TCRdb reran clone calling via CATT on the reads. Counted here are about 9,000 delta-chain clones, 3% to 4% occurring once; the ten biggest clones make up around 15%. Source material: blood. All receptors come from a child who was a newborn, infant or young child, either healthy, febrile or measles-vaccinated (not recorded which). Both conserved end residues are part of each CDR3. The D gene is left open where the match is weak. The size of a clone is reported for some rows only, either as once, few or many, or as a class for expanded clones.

CDR3aa: CACDTVGIWDTRQMFF; CDR3nt: TGTGCCTGTGACACCGTGGGGATATGGGACACCCGACAGATGTTTTTC; abundance: NA; d_gene: TRDD3; v_gene: TRDV2; j_gene: TRDJ3
CDR3aa: CACDTVSGINSSWDTRQMFF; CDR3nt: TGTGCCTGTGACACCGTTTCGGGGATAAATAGCTCCTGGGACACCCGACAGATGTTTTTC; abundance: few; d_gene: NA; v_gene: TRDV2; j_gene: TRDJ3
CDR3aa: CACDTVGDTDTRQMFF; CDR3nt: TGTGCCTGTGACACCGTGGGGGATACGGACACCCGACAGATGTTTTTC; abundance: many; d_gene: TRDD3; v_gene: TRDV2; j_gene: TRDJ3
CDR3aa: CACDPYGGHHTDKLIF; CDR3nt: TGTGCCTGTGACCCTTATGGGGGCCACCACACCGATAAACTCATCTTT; abundance: NA; d_gene: NA; v_gene: TRDV2; j_gene: TRDJ1
CDR3aa: CACDAAGISSWDTRQMFF; CDR3nt: TGTGCCTGTGACGCCGCTGGGATCAGCTCCTGGGACACCCGACAGATGTTTTTC; abundance: few; d_gene: NA; v_gene: TRDV2; j_gene: TRDJ3
CDR3aa: CACDTVLGDTLSSWDTRQMFF; CDR3nt: TGTGCCTGTGACACCGTACTGGGGGATACGCTTAGCTCCTGGGACACCCGACAGATGTTTTTC; abundance: medium-sized; d_gene: TRDD3; v_gene: TRDV2; j_gene: TRDJ3
CDR3aa: CALGERRGFSYSSYTDKLIF; CDR3nt: TGTGCTCTTGGGGAAAGGCGGGGATTTTCCTACTCATCGTACACCGATAAACTAATCTTT; abundance: few; d_gene: NA; v_gene: TRDV1; j_gene: TRDJ1
CDR3aa: CACDTWGIRGDKLIF; CDR3nt: TGTGCCTGTGACACCTGGGGGATACGCGGCGATAAACTCATCTTT; abundance: medium-sized; d_gene: TRDD3; v_gene: TRDV2; j_gene: TRDJ1
CDR3aa: CACDTVLGDALSWDTRQMFF; CDR3nt: TGTGCCTGTGACACCGTACTGGGGGACGCCCTCTCCTGGGACACCCGACAGATGTTTTTC; abundance: medium-sized; d_gene: TRDD3; v_gene: TRDV2; j_gene: TRDJ3
CDR3aa: CACDTYWGIRSWDTRQMFF; CDR3nt: TGTGCCTGTGACACCTACTGGGGGATACGCTCCTGGGACACCCGACAGATGTTTTTC; abundance: medium-sized; d_gene: TRDD3; v_gene: TRDV2; j_gene: TRDJ3
CDR3aa: CACDTLELGDTDKLIF; CDR3nt: TGTGCCTGTGACACCCTAGAGCTGGGGGACACCGATAAACTCATCTTT; abundance: medium-sized; d_gene: TRDD3; v_gene: TRDV2; j_gene: TRDJ1
CDR3aa: CACDPILGSSWGTRQMFF; CDR3nt: TGTGCCTGTGACCCCATACTGGGGAGCTCCTGGGGCACCCGACAGATGTTTTTC; abundance: few; d_gene: TRDD3; v_gene: TRDV2; j_gene: TRDJ3
CDR3aa: CACGTGAITAQLFF; CDR3nt: TGTGCCTGTGGCACCGGGGCAATTACAGCACAACTCTTCTTT; abundance: NA; d_gene: NA; v_gene: TRDV2; j_gene: TRDJ2
CDR3aa: CACDTVLGATSWDTRQMFF; CDR3nt: TGTGCCTGTGACACCGTACTGGGGGCCACCTCCTGGGACACCCGACAGATGTTTTTC; abundance: NA; d_gene: TRDD3; v_gene: TRDV2; j_gene: TRDJ3
CDR3aa: CACDTWSSWDTRQMFF; CDR3nt: TGTGCCTGTGACACCTGGAGCTCCTGGGACACCCGACAGATGTTTTTC; abundance: medium-sized; d_gene: NA; v_gene: TRDV2; j_gene: TRDJ3
CDR3aa: CACDYWGISSWDTRQMFF; CDR3nt: TGTGCCTGTGACTACTGGGGGATAAGCTCCTGGGACACCCGACAGATGTTTTTC; abundance: NA; d_gene: TRDD3; v_gene: TRDV2; j_gene: TRDJ3
CDR3aa: CACDILGIEDTDKLIF; CDR3nt: TGTGCCTGTGACATACTGGGGATAGAGGACACCGATAAACTCATCTTT; abundance: medium-sized; d_gene: TRDD3; v_gene: TRDV2; j_gene: TRDJ1
CDR3aa: CACDVLGDSWDTRQMFF; CDR3nt: TGTGCCTGTGACGTACTGGGGGATTCCTGGGACACCCGACAGATGTTTTTC; abundance: medium-sized; d_gene: TRDD3; v_gene: TRDV2; j_gene: TRDJ3
CDR3aa: CARDTWGSASSWDTRQMFF; CDR3nt: TGTGCCCGTGACACCTGGGGGTCCGCAAGCTCCTGGGACACCCGACAGATGTTTTTC; abundance: few; d_gene: TRDD3; v_gene: TRDV2; j_gene: TRDJ3
CDR3aa: CACDTLGDTRGTAQLFF; CDR3nt: TGCGCCTGTGACACCCTGGGGGATACGCGTGGAACAGCACAACTCTTCTTT; abundance: few; d_gene: TRDD3; v_gene: TRDV2; j_gene: TRDJ2